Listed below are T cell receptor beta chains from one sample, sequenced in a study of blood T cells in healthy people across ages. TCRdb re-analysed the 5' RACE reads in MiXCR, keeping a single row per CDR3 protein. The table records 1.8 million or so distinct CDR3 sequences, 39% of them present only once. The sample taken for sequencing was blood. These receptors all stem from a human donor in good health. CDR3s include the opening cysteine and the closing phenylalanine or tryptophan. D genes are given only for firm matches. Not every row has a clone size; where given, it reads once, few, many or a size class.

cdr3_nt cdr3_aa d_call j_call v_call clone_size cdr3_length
TGTGCCAGCTCCCGGTCTCGAGGGGGCTTGGGTACAGATGCGCAGTATTTT CASSRSRGGLGTDAQYF TRBD1 TRBJ2-3 TRBV12-3/TRBV12-4 - 17
TGTGCCATCAGCCCGGACAGGGGAGGGGATCAGCCCCAGCATTTT CAISPDRGGDQPQHF TRBD1 TRBJ1-5 TRBV10-3 - 15
TGTGCCAGCAGGACAGGAGGCCCGTATGGCTACACCTTC CASRTGGPYGYTF - TRBJ1-2 TRBV9 - 13
TGTGCCAGCAGCGAGCGGAGCGGGGGGCCGATCAGCTCCTACGAGCAGTACTTC CASSERSGGPISSYEQYF TRBD2 TRBJ2-7 TRBV7-2 many 18
TGCAGTTCATATGCGGGTAATGGCTACACCTTC CSSYAGNGYTF - TRBJ1-2 TRBV20-1 few 11
TGTGCCAGCAGCTACCCCGGAGGGATAATCTACGAGCAGTACTTC CASSYPGGIIYEQYF - TRBJ2-7 TRBV7-8 - 15
TGTGCCAGCAGCTTAGCGCTCTTCACAGATACGCAGTATTTT CASSLALFTDTQYF - TRBJ2-3 TRBV7-2 - 14
TGTGCCAGCAGTTTAAAGTCTTATCTGTCAGGGAAGCCTTACGAGCAGTACTTC CASSLKSYLSGKPYEQYF - TRBJ2-7 TRBV27 - 18
TGTGCCACCAGCGGTACCCGGGCCATTGAAGAACTGTTTTTT CATSGTRAIEELFF - TRBJ1-4 TRBV15 few 14
TGTGCCACCAGTGAAACAGGATTCAACTATGGCTACACCTTC CATSETGFNYGYTF - TRBJ1-2 TRBV24-1 few 14
TGTGCCAGCAGCTACCGGTTTGAAGCTTTCTTT CASSYRFEAFF - TRBJ1-1 TRBV6-2/TRBV6-3 - 11
TGTGCCACTTCCCCCTCCGCGACCGAGAAGACCACAGATACGCAGTATTTT CATSPSATEKTTDTQYF - TRBJ2-3 TRBV9 - 17
TGTGCCAGCAGCATCTCAGGGTTGAGGAGTGAGCAGTTCTTC CASSISGLRSEQFF - TRBJ2-1 TRBV7-9 - 14
TGTGCCAAAACAACTAGCGGCTACAATGAGCAGTTCTTC CAKTTSGYNEQFF TRBD2 TRBJ2-1 TRBV2 few 13
TGTGCCAGTACCCGAGGAACAGGGAAACAAAAGACTGAAGCTTTCTTT CASTRGTGKQKTEAFF - TRBJ1-1 TRBV19 - 16
TGTGCCAGCAGCTTAGCCCAGGTCGGGGGGAAAAACCCAGATACGCAGTATTTT CASSLAQVGGKNPDTQYF TRBD2 TRBJ2-3 TRBV7-9 few 18
TGTGCCACCAGTGATTTGACAGTCACCGGGGAGCTGTTTTTT CATSDLTVTGELFF - TRBJ2-2 TRBV24-1 - 14
TGCAGTGCGGAGGGGGCAGCTAGGTGGAACACTGAAGCTTTCTTT CSAEGAARWNTEAFF TRBD1 TRBJ1-1 TRBV20-1 few 15
TGTGCCAGCATGGGCAGGAGCTCTGGGGCCAACGTCCTGACTTTC CASMGRSSGANVLTF - TRBJ2-6 TRBV3-1 - 15
TGTGCCAGCAGCTTTAGCGGGGGGGTCTCCTACGAGCAGTACTTC CASSFSGGVSYEQYF TRBD2 TRBJ2-7 TRBV28 - 15
TGCGCCAGCAGCTTGAGGTGGCCCCGAGGTAGCACAGATACGCAGTATTTT CASSLRWPRGSTDTQYF - TRBJ2-3 TRBV5-1 few 17
TGTGCCAGCCAAGACAGGGCATACAATGAGCAGTTCTTC CASQDRAYNEQFF TRBD1 TRBJ2-1 TRBV7-2 few 13
TGTGCCAGCAGACCGGGGGGACAGGGTCTGTCCGGGGCCAACGTCCTGACTTTC CASRPGGQGLSGANVLTF TRBD1 TRBJ2-6 TRBV7-2 - 18
TGTGCCATCCCTAGGCCGGACAGGGTACGGAACAATGAGCAGTTCTTC CAIPRPDRVRNNEQFF TRBD1 TRBJ2-1 TRBV6-1 - 16
TGTGCCAGCAGCTTAGTAACGGTGGCAGGGGAAAAACTGTTTTTT CASSLVTVAGEKLFF - TRBJ1-4 TRBV7-9 - 15
TGTGCCAGCAGTGGGGGCCCAGTTCTCGAGCAGTACTTC CASSGGPVLEQYF - TRBJ2-7 TRBV2 few 13
TGTGCCAGCAGCTTAGGGACAGCGGTAGTCGCACGATATGATACGCAGTATTTT CASSLGTAVVARYDTQYF - TRBJ2-3 TRBV7-9 - 18
TGTGCCAGCCGGAATGGGCAGGGAACGGAAGCTTTCTTT CASRNGQGTEAFF - TRBJ1-1 TRBV9 few 13
TGTGCCAGCAGCTTAAGTTATGGTAGCGGCACAGATACGCAGTATTTT CASSLSYGSGTDTQYF - TRBJ2-3 TRBV7-9 - 16
TGTGCCACCAGTGATCTCCGGGACCCTCCGGGCTATGGCTACACCTTC CATSDLRDPPGYGYTF - TRBJ1-2 TRBV24-1 - 16
TGTGCCATCAGTGAGTCGGCTAGCGGGGGCCCCACAGATACGCAGTATTTT CAISESASGGPTDTQYF TRBD2 TRBJ2-3 TRBV10-3 once 17
TGTGCCAGCAGCCTAACGGGGACAGTCTACGAGCAGTACTTC CASSLTGTVYEQYF TRBD1 TRBJ2-7 TRBV4-2 few 14
TGCAGCGCTGTGGTTAGCTTCGCCAACGAGCAGTACTTC CSAVVSFANEQYF - TRBJ2-7 TRBV29-1 - 13
TGTGCCAGCAGCCGAGGGGGCGCGGGTTCCTATAATTCACCCCTCCACTTT CASSRGGAGSYNSPLHF TRBD1 TRBJ1-6 TRBV7-2 - 17
TGCGCCAGCAGCCAAGCAACCAATTTCTATGGCTACACCTTC CASSQATNFYGYTF - TRBJ1-2 TRBV4-3 - 14
TGTGCCAGCAGTGTAGGGGCAGGCGGCACAGATACGCAGTATTTT CASSVGAGGTDTQYF - TRBJ2-3 TRBV9 - 15
TGTGCCAGCAGCGTCGTCGGAGGCATGAATTCACCCCTCCACTTT CASSVVGGMNSPLHF - TRBJ1-6 TRBV9 - 15
TGTGCCAGCAGCCCCCGACCGGGACAAGCCTACGAGCAGTACTTC CASSPRPGQAYEQYF - TRBJ2-7 TRBV9 - 15
TGTGCCACCAGTAAGCGGGGGCTGGAGACCCAGTACTTC CATSKRGLETQYF TRBD2 TRBJ2-5 TRBV24-1 - 13
TGTGCCAGCAGCCAAGGGGGCCGGGTCTCTGAAGCTTTCTTT CASSQGGRVSEAFF - TRBJ1-1 TRBV3-1 - 14
TGTGCCAGCAGCCAAGATCGTTCAGCCCCCCGAAACAATGAGCAGTTCTTC CASSQDRSAPRNNEQFF - TRBJ2-1 TRBV3-1 few 17
TGCAGTGCTAGTTTACTCCAAGAGACCCAGTACTTC CSASLLQETQYF - TRBJ2-5 TRBV20-1 - 12
TGCAGCGTTGCACAGACAGGGGTGGACATTCAGTACTTC CSVAQTGVDIQYF TRBD1 TRBJ2-4 TRBV29-1 once 13
TGCGCCAGCAAGCCCGCACAGGAGAGATCACCCCTCCACTTT CASKPAQERSPLHF - TRBJ1-6 TRBV4-3 - 14
TGCAGTGCTACATTCCCCGGACAAAGGGGGTCCTACGAGCAGTACTTC CSATFPGQRGSYEQYF - TRBJ2-7 TRBV20-1 once 16
TGCAGCGTGACGACAGGGGTAGGTAATTCACCCCTCCACTTT CSVTTGVGNSPLHF TRBD1 TRBJ1-6 TRBV29-1 - 14
TGTGCCAGCAGGACAGAAATGGAGCAGTACTTC CASRTEMEQYF - TRBJ2-4 TRBV6-6 - 11
TGTGCCAGCAGCTTAGGAACAGGATACTACAATGAGCAGTTCTTC CASSLGTGYYNEQFF - TRBJ2-1 TRBV7-3 - 15